A single T cell receptor (beta chain) is shown here with its context. The data originate from a study of blood T cell repertoires in COVID-19. Background on the study: The samples span acute and convalescent COVID-19 from the United States, Italy and Spain. PBMCs, B-cell-depleted T cells, or T cells provided the cDNA or gDNA that made up the material.

Original data processing: From reference gene primer amplification, estimates of nucleated cell counts were derived. Clones were read by immunoSEQ multiplex PCR, and TCRdb kept only the in-frame ones, dropping some. V and J calls and clone size are as listed in that table; D and trimming were resolved from the DNA. The sample carries hundreds of thousands of clones, around 86% recorded once. Sequenced sample: peripheral blood. The receptor's source is a man aged 65-85 years with acute or convalescent COVID-19.

CDR3 DNA: TGTGCCAGCTCACCGGCCGATGGGGCCAACGTCCTGACTTTC. This translates into CASSPADGANVLTF. This chain links TRBV18 with TRBJ2-6, with D unclear. Between the trimmed V and J ends, which lost 3 bases and 3 bases, there was a span of 6 bases. The CDR3 totals 14 residues. The germline V gene encodes CDR1 KGHSH and CDR2 LQKENI.